Presented here are 18 T cell receptor beta chains from one specimen sequenced in a study of blood T cell repertoires in COVID-19. TCRdb's table, derived via immunoSEQ multiplex PCR, lists solely in-frame clones and lacks some. The sample shows around 250,000 clones, 88% of them seen only once. Input material: PBMCs or T cells enriched from blood (not recorded which). These receptors all come from a woman between 40 and 55 years old who had been exposed to COVID-19.

V and J are TRBV15 and TRBJ2-2, with D possibly TRBD2 on 6 matching bases. In germline, CDR1 is LNHNV, CDR2 YYDKDF (reference sequence). The CDR3 totals 16 residues. Trimming stripped 1 base from V and 5 bases from J, with 14 bases between. The CDR3: CATSRGAGSGTGELFF. The CDR3 region has the DNA TGTGCCACCAGCAGAGGGGCCGGGAGCGGAACCGGGGAGCTGTTTTTT.

The chain links TRBV10-1 to TRBJ2-7, with a tentative D call TRBD1 (6 bases). Germline V lookup: CDR1 WNHNN, CDR2 SYGVQD (reference sequence). The germline V and J ends were trimmed by 8 bases and 3 bases, with 14 bases remaining between them. This CDR3 comprises 13 residues. The CDR3 sequence: CASFRTAIYEQYF. The CDR3 DNA is TGCGCCAGCTTCCGGACAGCAATCTACGAGCAGTACTTC.

J is TRBJ1-5 and V is TRBV28, with D uncertain. Germline assignment: CDR1 MDHEN and CDR2 SYDVKM. The V gene lost 8 bases and the J gene lost 7 bases, with 12 bases spanning the gap. The CDR3 has 12 residues. The CDR3 DNA is TGTGCCAGCCGGGGTTATTTCCAGCCCCAGCATTTT. As protein: CASRGYFQPQHF.

This chain uses TRBV27 with TRBJ2-6; D uncertain. With 6 bases removed from V and 0 bases from J, the gap between germline ends came to 18 bases. CDR3 length equals 18 residues. Per germline, CDR1 MNHEY and CDR2 SMNVEV (reference sequence). CDR3 sequence: CASSSLAETVSGANVLTF. CDR3 DNA: TGTGCCAGCAGCTCCCTGGCGGAGACGGTCTCTGGGGCCAACGTCCTGACTTTC.

This rearrangement joins TRBV2 to TRBJ2-7; TRBD2 agrees at 10 bases. The germline V gene encodes CDR1 SNHLY and CDR2 FYNNEI. CDR3 length: 15 residues. Unmatched junction bases numbered 5, after V lost 3 bases and J lost 3 bases. CDR3 in DNA: TGTGCCAGCAGTGAGGCTAGCGGGAGCGTCTACGAGCAGTACGTC. As protein: CASSEASGSVYEQYV.

A word on this clone: One end of the junction does not line up with germline, which may come from a read error. V usage is TRBV7-7 and J usage is TRBJ2-1; 16 positions match TRBD2. Per germline, CDR1 SSHAT and CDR2 FNYEAQ (reference sequence). The CDR3 sequence is 14 residues long. For the CDR3, the DNA is TGTGCTAGCAGCTCGGGACTAGCGGGAGGGGATCAGTTCTTC. Amino acid sequence: CASSSGLAGGDQFF.

The genes are TRBV7-8 and TRBJ1-2; D not resolved. Between the trimmed V and J ends, which lost 2 bases and 2 bases, there was a span of 9 bases. Germline V gene sequence: CDR1 SGHVS, CDR2 FQNEAQ. The CDR3 spans 14 residues. CDR3: CASSLSGGNYGYTF. In DNA, the CDR3 is TGTGCCAGCAGCTTAAGCGGCGGGAACTATGGCTACACCTTC.

Regarding this clone: Mismatch with germline at one junction end may stem from a read error. J is TRBJ2-5 and V is TRBV5-1, with 11 bases lining up with TRBD2. The V gene's germline CDR1 is SGHRS and CDR2 YFSETQ. There are 15 residues in the CDR3. This CDR3 reads CASSETSGRIVTQYF. CDR3 DNA: TGTGCCAGCAGCGAAACTAGCGGGAGAATCGTAACCCAGTACTTC.

To note about this clone: A read error may produce the germline difference seen at one junction end. The genes are TRBV5-1 and TRBJ2-1, with TRBD2 matching 13 bases. Germline CDR1 reads SGHRS; CDR2 reads YFSETQ. The CDR3 is made up of 16 amino acids. DNA of the CDR3: TGTGCCAGCAGCAAGGGGACTAGCGGGATATACAATGAGCAGTTCTTC. This codes for CASSKGTSGIYNEQFF.

This sequence joins TRBV18 and TRBJ1-1; perhaps TRBD1 as D (6 bases). CDR1 KGHSH and CDR2 LQKENI come from the germline V gene. Trimming pared 1 base from V and 1 base from J, leaving 10 bases between. This CDR3 comprises 15 residues. Here the CDR3 DNA reads TGTGCCAGCTCACCACTGCGGGGGGCGAACACTGAAGCTTTCTTT. Amino acids: CASSPLRGANTEAFF.

This sequence joins TRBV18 and TRBJ2-5; 8 bases line up with TRBD1. CDR1 KGHSH and CDR2 LQKENI come from the germline V gene. V was clipped by 2 bases and J by 3 bases; unmatched bases: 11. The CDR3 length is 17 residues. The CDR3 protein is CASSPFPGQGSKETQYF. Written as DNA, the CDR3 is TGTGCCAGCTCACCATTCCCTGGACAGGGAAGTAAAGAGACCCAGTACTTC.

CDR3 in DNA: TGTGCTAGTGGTTTGGAAGAGTCGACAGAAGCTTTCTTT. Encoded protein: CASGLEESTEAFF. The rearrangement uses TRBV12-5 and TRBJ1-1; D not resolved. CDR1 and CDR2 from the germline V gene are LGHNT and FRNRAP. V shed 1 base and J shed 8 bases, with 11 bases lying between them. The CDR3 length is 13 residues.

This clone was counted a single time. The chain employs TRBV10-3 and TRBJ2-5; TRBD1 agrees at 7 bases. The CDR3 contains 16 residues. CDR1 is ENHRY and CDR2 is SYGVKD in the germline V gene. Unmatched junction bases numbered 12, after V lost 6 bases and J lost 2 bases. CDR3 nucleotides: TGTGCCATCAGATCGAATTCACAGGGGCGGCAAGAGACCCAGTACTTC. Encoded protein: CAIRSNSQGRQETQYF.

The CDR3 loop is CASSSGSTGTPETQYF. The CDR3 coding sequence is TGTGCCAGCAGCTCTGGTTCAACAGGTACCCCGGAGACCCAGTACTTC. V and J are TRBV5-5 and TRBJ2-5; weak D call: TRBD1 (5 bases). The germline CDR1 and CDR2 sequences are SGHKS and YYEKEE (reference sequence). The CDR3 spans 16 residues. The V end was cut by 3 bases, the J end by 5 bases, with 20 bases between.

This clone has just one count. The rearrangement joins TRBV4-1 to TRBJ1-1, with TRBD1 as a possible D gene (6 bases). The V gene's germline CDR1 is MGHRA and CDR2 YSYEKL. The CDR3 totals 21 residues. Trimming pared 8 bases from V and 1 base from J, leaving 35 bases between. CDR3 sequence reads: CASRSSGGSRDRSRENTEAFF. Written as DNA, the CDR3 is TGCGCCAGCCGATCTTCGGGTGGTTCTAGAGACAGGAGTCGGGAGAACACTGAAGCTTTCTTT.

This clone was seen a handful of times. The chain carries TRBV5-5 and TRBJ2-7, with TRBD1 as a possible D gene (6 bases). Germline CDR1 is SGHKS and CDR2 is YYEKEE (reference sequence). CDR3 size: 13 residues. V was shortened by 7 bases and J by 2 bases, with 13 bases between the two germline ends. This chain's CDR3 is CASGRQDPYEQYF. The CDR3 nucleotides are TGTGCCAGCGGCAGACAGGACCCCTACGAGCAGTACTTC. The entire variable domain, with the rest obtained from reference TRBV5-5 and TRBJ2-7, is as follows: DAGVTQSPTHLIKTRGQQVTLRCSPISGHKSVSWYQQVLGQGPQFIFQYYEKEERGRGNFPDRFSARQFPNYSSELNVNALLLGDSALYLCASGRQDPYEQYFGPGTRLTVT.

The chain carries TRBV2 and TRBJ2-7; TRBD2 agrees at 13 bases. The V gene's germline CDR1 is SNHLY and CDR2 FYNNEI. There are 13 residues in the CDR3. The V and J ends lost 8 bases and 5 bases, in that order; junction bases with no gene match: 3. CDR3 sequence: CASWTSGSHEQYV. The CDR3 region has the DNA TGTGCCAGCTGGACTAGCGGGAGTCACGAGCAGTACGTC.

This rearrangement joins TRBV9 to TRBJ1-1; D possibly corresponds to TRBD1 (5 bases). Germline loops: CDR1 SGDLS, CDR2 YYNGEE. This CDR3 is built from 15 residues. V was clipped by 4 bases and J by 0 bases, with 13 bases between them. The CDR3 spells CASSNRADMNTEAFF. The CDR3 coding sequence is TGTGCCAGCAGCAACCGGGCGGACATGAACACTGAAGCTTTCTTT.